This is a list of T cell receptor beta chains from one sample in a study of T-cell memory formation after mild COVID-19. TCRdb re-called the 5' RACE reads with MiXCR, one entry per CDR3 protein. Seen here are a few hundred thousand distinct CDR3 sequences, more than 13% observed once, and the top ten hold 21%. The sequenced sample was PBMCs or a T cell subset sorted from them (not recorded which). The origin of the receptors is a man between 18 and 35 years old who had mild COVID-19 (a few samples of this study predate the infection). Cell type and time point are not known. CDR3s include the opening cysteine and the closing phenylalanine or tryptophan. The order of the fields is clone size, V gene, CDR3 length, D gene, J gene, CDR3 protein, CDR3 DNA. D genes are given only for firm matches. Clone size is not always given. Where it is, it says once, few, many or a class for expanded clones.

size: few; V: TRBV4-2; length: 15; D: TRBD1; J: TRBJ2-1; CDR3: CASSGGQGTNNEQFF; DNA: TGTGCCAGCAGCGGCGGACAGGGGACCAACAATGAGCAGTTCTTC
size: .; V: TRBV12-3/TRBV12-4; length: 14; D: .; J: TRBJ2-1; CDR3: CASSFSSSYNEQFF; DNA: TGTGCCAGCAGTTTCAGTAGCTCCTACAATGAGCAGTTCTTC
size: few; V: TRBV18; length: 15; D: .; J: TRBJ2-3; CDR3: CASSPLKIGTDTQYF; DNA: TGTGCCAGCTCACCACTTAAGATCGGTACAGATACGCAGTATTTT
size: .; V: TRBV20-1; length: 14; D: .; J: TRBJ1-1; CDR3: CSARVVGGNTEAFF; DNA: TGCAGTGCTAGAGTGGTAGGAGGGAACACTGAAGCTTTCTTT
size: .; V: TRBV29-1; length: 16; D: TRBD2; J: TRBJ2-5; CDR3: CSVAREGLAGRETQYF; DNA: TGCAGCGTTGCCCGCGAAGGACTAGCGGGGAGGGAGACCCAGTACTTC
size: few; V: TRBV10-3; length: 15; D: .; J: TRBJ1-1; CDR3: CAIRASGMGNTEAFF; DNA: TGTGCCATCAGGGCCTCCGGGATGGGGAACACTGAAGCTTTCTTT
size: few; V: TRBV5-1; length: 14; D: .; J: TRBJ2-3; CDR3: CASGRGSSTDTQYF; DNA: TGCGCCAGCGGGCGGGGATCTAGCACAGATACGCAGTATTTT
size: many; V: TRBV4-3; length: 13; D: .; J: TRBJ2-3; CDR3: CASSQDTVDTQYF; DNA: TGCGCCAGCAGCCAAGACACGGTAGATACGCAGTATTTT
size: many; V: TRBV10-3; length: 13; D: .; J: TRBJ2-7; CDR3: CAIKAPVAYEQYF; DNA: TGTGCCATCAAGGCCCCGGTGGCCTACGAGCAGTACTTC
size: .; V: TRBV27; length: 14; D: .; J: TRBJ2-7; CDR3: CASSFGYRVYEQYF; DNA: TGTGCCAGCAGTTTCGGTTACAGGGTCTACGAGCAGTACTTC
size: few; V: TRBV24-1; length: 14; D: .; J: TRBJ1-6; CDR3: CATRAGAPNSPLHF; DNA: TGTGCCACCAGGGCGGGGGCACCGAATTCACCCCTCCACTTT
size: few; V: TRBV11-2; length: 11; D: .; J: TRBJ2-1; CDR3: CATALYNEQFF; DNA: TGTGCCACCGCCCTTTACAATGAGCAGTTCTTC
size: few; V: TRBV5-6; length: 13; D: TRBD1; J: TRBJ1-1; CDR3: CASSFKDRDEAFF; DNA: TGTGCCAGCAGCTTTAAGGACAGGGATGAAGCTTTCTTT
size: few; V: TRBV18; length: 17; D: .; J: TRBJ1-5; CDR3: CASSPRGGEGTSRPQHF; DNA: TGTGCCAGCTCACCACGGGGAGGGGAGGGGACTTCACGGCCCCAGCATTTT
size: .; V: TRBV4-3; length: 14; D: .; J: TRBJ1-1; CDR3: CASSQDSRAAEAFF; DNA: TGCGCCAGCAGCCAAGATTCCAGGGCGGCTGAAGCTTTCTTT
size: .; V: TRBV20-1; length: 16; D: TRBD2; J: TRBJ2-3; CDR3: CSAREKRGTHTDTQYF; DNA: TGCAGTGCTAGGGAAAAGCGGGGGACCCACACAGATACGCAGTATTTT
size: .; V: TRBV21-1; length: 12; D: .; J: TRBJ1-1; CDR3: CASSRDRVEAFF; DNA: TGTGCCAGCAGCCGGGACAGGGTTGAAGCTTTCTTT
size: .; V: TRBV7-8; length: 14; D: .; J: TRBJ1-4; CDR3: CASSPPNMDEKLFF; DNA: TGTGCCAGCAGCCCCCCGAACATGGATGAAAAACTGTTTTTT
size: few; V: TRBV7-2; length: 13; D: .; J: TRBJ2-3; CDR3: CASSWLSTDTQYF; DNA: TGTGCCAGCAGCTGGCTCAGCACAGATACGCAGTATTTT
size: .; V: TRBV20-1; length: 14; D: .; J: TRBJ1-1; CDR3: CSAREGGGGTEAFF; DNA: TGCAGTGCTAGAGAGGGTGGGGGAGGCACTGAAGCTTTCTTT
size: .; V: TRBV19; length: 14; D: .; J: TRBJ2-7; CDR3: CASSSGLTDREQYF; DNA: TGTGCCAGTAGTAGCGGTCTTACAGATAGGGAGCAGTACTTC
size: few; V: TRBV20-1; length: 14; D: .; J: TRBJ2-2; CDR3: CSAWTAKGTGELFF; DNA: TGCAGTGCATGGACCGCGAAGGGCACCGGGGAGCTGTTTTTT
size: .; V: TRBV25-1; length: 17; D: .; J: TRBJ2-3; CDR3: CASSGARGTVSTDTQYF; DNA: TGTGCCAGCAGTGGAGCCAGAGGGACGGTGAGCACAGATACGCAGTATTTT
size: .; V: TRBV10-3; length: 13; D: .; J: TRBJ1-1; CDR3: CAINAGKNTEAFF; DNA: TGTGCCATCAACGCAGGCAAGAACACTGAAGCTTTCTTT
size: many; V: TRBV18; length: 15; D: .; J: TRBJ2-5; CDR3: CASSPPDTGGETQYF; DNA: TGTGCCAGCTCACCACCCGATACCGGTGGGGAGACCCAGTACTTC
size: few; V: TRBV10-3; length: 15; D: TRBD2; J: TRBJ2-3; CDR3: CAISDGTSGGNTQYF; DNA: TGTGCCATCAGTGACGGGACTAGCGGGGGAAATACGCAGTATTTT
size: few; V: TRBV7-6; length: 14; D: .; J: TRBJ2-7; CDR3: CASSLALGNYEQYF; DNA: TGTGCCAGCAGCTTAGCCCTGGGAAACTACGAGCAGTACTTC
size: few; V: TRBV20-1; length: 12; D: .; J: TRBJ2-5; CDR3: CSASTEKETQYF; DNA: TGCAGTGCTAGCACAGAGAAAGAGACCCAGTACTTC
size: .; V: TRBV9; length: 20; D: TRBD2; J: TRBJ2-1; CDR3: CASSVGLAGGPSPSHNEQFF; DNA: TGTGCCAGCAGCGTAGGGCTAGCGGGGGGGCCATCCCCATCCCACAATGAGCAGTTCTTC
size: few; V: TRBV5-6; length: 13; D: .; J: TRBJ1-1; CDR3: CASSRVGRGEAFF; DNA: TGTGCCAGCAGCCGCGTGGGACGAGGCGAAGCTTTCTTT
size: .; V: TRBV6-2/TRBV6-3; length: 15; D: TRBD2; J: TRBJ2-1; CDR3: CASTRSGGARNEQFF; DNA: TGTGCCAGCACCCGCAGCGGGGGGGCTCGGAATGAGCAGTTCTTC
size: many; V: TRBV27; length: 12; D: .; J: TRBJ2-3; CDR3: CASSLDWSEQYF; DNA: TGTGCCAGCAGTTTAGATTGGTCAGAGCAGTATTTT
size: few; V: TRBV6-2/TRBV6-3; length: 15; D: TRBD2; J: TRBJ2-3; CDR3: CASSATSGGLVRQYF; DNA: TGTGCCAGCAGCGCGACTAGCGGGGGTTTGGTAAGGCAGTATTTT
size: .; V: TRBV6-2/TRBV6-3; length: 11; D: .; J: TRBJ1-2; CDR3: CASSYGGSYTF; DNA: TGTGCCAGCAGTTATGGCGGGAGCTACACCTTC
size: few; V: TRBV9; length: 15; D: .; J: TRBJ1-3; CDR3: CASSTSGVSGNTIYF; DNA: TGTGCCAGCAGCACTTCGGGGGTCTCTGGAAACACCATATATTTT
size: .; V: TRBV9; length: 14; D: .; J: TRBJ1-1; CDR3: CASSVALRNTEAFF; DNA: TGTGCCAGCAGCGTAGCTTTGCGGAACACTGAAGCTTTCTTT
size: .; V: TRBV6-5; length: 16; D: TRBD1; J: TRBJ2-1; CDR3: CASRLGQGSEYNEQFF; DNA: TGTGCCAGCAGACTGGGACAGGGGTCGGAGTACAATGAGCAGTTCTTC
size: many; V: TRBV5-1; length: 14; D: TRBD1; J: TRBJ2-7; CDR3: CASSLGGQVYEQYF; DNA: TGCGCCAGCAGCTTGGGGGGACAGGTCTACGAGCAGTACTTC